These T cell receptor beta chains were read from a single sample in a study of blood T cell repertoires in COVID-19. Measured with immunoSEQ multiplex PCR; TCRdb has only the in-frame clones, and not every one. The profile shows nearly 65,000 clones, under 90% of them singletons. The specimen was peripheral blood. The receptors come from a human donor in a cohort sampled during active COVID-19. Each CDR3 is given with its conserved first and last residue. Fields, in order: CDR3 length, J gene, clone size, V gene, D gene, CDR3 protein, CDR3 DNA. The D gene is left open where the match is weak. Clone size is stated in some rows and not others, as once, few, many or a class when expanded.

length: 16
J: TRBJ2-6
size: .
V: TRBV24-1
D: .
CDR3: CATSDSQRAGANVLTF
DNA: TGTGCCACCAGTGACTCCCAGCGGGCTGGGGCCAACGTCCTGACTTTC

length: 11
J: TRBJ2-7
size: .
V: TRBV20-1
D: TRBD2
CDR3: CSASLAAGQYF
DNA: TGCAGTGCTTCACTAGCGGCTGGGCAGTACTTC

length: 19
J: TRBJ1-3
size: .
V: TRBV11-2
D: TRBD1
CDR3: CASSLDRGTGGYNGNTIYF
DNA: TGTGCCAGCAGCTTAGATCGCGGGACAGGGGGCTATAATGGAAACACCATATATTTT

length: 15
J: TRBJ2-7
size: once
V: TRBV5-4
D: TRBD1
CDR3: CASSLGTGGTYEQYF
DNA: TGTGCCAGCAGCCTAGGGACAGGGGGGACCTACGAGCAGTACTTC

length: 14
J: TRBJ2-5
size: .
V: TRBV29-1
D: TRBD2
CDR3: CSVAGTSGQETQYF
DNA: TGCAGCGTCGCAGGGACTAGCGGACAAGAGACCCAGTACTTC

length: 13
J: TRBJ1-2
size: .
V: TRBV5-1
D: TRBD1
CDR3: CASSLGDRAGCTF
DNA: TGCGCCAGCAGCTTGGGAGACAGGGCAGGTTGCACCTTC

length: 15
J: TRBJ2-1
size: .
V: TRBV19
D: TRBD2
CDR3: CASSPPGTRLYEQFF
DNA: TGTGCCAGTAGTCCCCCCGGGACTAGGCTCTACGAGCAGTTCTTC

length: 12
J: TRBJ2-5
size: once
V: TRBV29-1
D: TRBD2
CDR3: CSAAGGRETQYF
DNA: TGCAGCGCTGCGGGGGGGCGTGAGACCCAGTACTTC

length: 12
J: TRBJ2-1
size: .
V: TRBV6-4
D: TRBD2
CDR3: CASSDSTSGQFF
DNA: TGTGCCAGCAGTGACTCGACTAGCGGGCAGTTCTTC

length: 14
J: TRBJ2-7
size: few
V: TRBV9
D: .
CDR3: CASSPRRGDYEQYF
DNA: TGTGCCAGCAGCCCCCGACGGGGAGACTACGAGCAGTACTTC